These 11 T cell receptor beta chains were all obtained from the same sample, sequenced in a study of CD8 T cells in ankylosing spondylitis. Each CDR3 protein is one row after TCRdb ran MiXCR on the 5' RACE reads. The profile shows around 150,000 distinct CDR3 sequences, around a tenth of them singletons. Source material: blood, either unsorted or a sorted T cell fraction (not recorded which). All receptors come from a male donor with ankylosing spondylitis or in good health (not recorded which).

The V and J genes are TRBV11-1 and TRBJ2-5; 9 nucleotides align to TRBD2. The CDR3 runs 18 residues. CDR1 is SGHAT, CDR2 FQDESV, per germline (reference sequence). Germline trimming cut 3 bases from V and 2 bases from J; bases unmatched to any gene: 13. The CDR3 sequence: CASSFAGKTSGGQETQYF. CDR3 DNA: TGTGCCAGCAGCTTCGCGGGGAAGACTAGCGGAGGACAAGAGACCCAGTACTTC.

This clonotype appeared many times. This chain uses TRBV3-1 with TRBJ2-1; the D gene is possibly TRBD2 (6 bases). V lost 5 bases and J 10 bases, leaving 21 bases between the germline ends. Germline CDR1 LGHDT, CDR2 YNNKEL (reference sequence). The CDR3 is 15 residues long. The CDR3 DNA follows: TGTGCCAGCAGCGGCCTGGGGACTCCGTTGGGGGAGCAGTTCTTC. Translation: CASSGLGTPLGEQFF.

This clonotype appeared many times. This chain joins TRBV25-1 and TRBJ2-7; 7 bases are shared with TRBD1. The CDR3 totals 14 residues. Germline values: CDR1 MGHDK, CDR2 SYGVNS. The V and J ends lost 4 bases and 1 base, in that order; junction bases with no gene match: 4. DNA for the CDR3: TGTGCCAGCAGTGCCCCGGGACAGTCCTACGAGCAGTACTTC. Translation: CASSAPGQSYEQYF.

J is TRBJ2-3 and V is TRBV9, with 8 positions matching TRBD1. Germline lookup yields CDR1 SGDLS and CDR2 YYNGEE. V was pared by 3 bases and J by 2 bases, with 8 bases of the junction left unmatched. CDR3 length: 16 amino acids. The CDR3 loop is CASSANVRGPTDTQYF. The DNA for the CDR3 is TGTGCCAGCAGCGCTAACGTCAGGGGGCCCACAGATACGCAGTATTTT.

A few counts support this clonotype. The chain couples TRBV20-1 to TRBJ2-7; 9 positions match TRBD1. V was clipped by 1 base and J by 0 bases; unmatched bases: 7. From germline, CDR1 is DFQATT and CDR2 SNEGSKA (reference sequence). The length of the CDR3 is 16 residues. Here the CDR3 DNA reads TGCAGTGCTAGAGCCCCGGACAGGGGAAGCTCCTACGAGCAGTACTTC. Translated, it gives CSARAPDRGSSYEQYF.

The chain combines TRBV18 with TRBJ1-1, with D hard to call. With 2 bases removed from V and 1 base from J, the gap between germline ends came to 11 bases. The CDR3 extends over 15 amino acids. Germline V lookup: CDR1 KGHSH, CDR2 LQKENI. CDR3 amino acids: CASSPGLMGNTEAFF. In nucleotides, the CDR3 is TGTGCCAGCTCACCAGGTCTGATGGGGAACACTGAAGCTTTCTTT.

This clonotype was found a few times. J is TRBJ1-4 and V is TRBV15, with D possibly matching TRBD1 (5 bases). Germline V gene sequence: CDR1 LNHNV, CDR2 YYDKDF (reference sequence). This CDR3 contains 14 residues. V lost 5 bases and J lost 5, with 12 bases in between. In nucleotides, the CDR3 is TGTGCCACCAGCGGGGACGGTCTGAATGAAAAACTGTTTTTT. This gives the protein CATSGDGLNEKLFF.

This clonotype showed up many times. The chain carries TRBV14 and TRBJ1-2; a weak D match, TRBD1 (5 bases). V lost 1 base and J lost 1, with 22 bases in between. The germline V gene encodes CDR1 SGHDN and CDR2 FVKESK. The CDR3 has 19 amino acids. This CDR3 is CASSQALSFPGPINYGYTF. Written as DNA, the CDR3 is TGTGCCAGCAGCCAAGCTCTGTCTTTTCCGGGACCGATTAACTATGGCTACACCTTC.

The sample holds many counts of this clonotype. This rearrangement joins TRBV29-1 to TRBJ2-3; D might be TRBD2 (5 bases). The CDR3 runs 14 residues. Germline V gene lookup returns CDR1 SQVTM and CDR2 ANQGSEA. V lost 0 bases and J lost 2, with 9 bases in between. The CDR3 DNA sequence: TGCAGCGTTGAAGATCTTCTAGCCACAGATACGCAGTATTTT. The encoded protein is CSVEDLLATDTQYF.

This clonotype was seen repeatedly, ten times or more. CDR3: CASSLTANQPQHF. CDR3 bases: TGCGCCAGCAGCTTAACAGCGAATCAGCCCCAGCATTTT. The V gene is TRBV5-1, the J gene TRBJ1-5; no clear D gene. The germline V and J ends were trimmed by 2 bases and 4 bases, with 7 bases remaining between them. This CDR3 comprises 13 residues. Germline CDR1 SGHRS, CDR2 YFSETQ.

In this sample, this clonotype turned up a few times. The rearrangement joins TRBV10-2 to TRBJ2-1; D uncertain. V was trimmed by 2 bases and J by 9 bases, leaving 8 bases between them. Per germline, CDR1 WSHSY and CDR2 SAAADI. The CDR3 runs to 12 residues. The CDR3 protein is CASSEMTPEQFF. CDR3 nucleotide sequence: TGCGCCAGCAGTGAGATGACTCCTGAGCAGTTCTTC.